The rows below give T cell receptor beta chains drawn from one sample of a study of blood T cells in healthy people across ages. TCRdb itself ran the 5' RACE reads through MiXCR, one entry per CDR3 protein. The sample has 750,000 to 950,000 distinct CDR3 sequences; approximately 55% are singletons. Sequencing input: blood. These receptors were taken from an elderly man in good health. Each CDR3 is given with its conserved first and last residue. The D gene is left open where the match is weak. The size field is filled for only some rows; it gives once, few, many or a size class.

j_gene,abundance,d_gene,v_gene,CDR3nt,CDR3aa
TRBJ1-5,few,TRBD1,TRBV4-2,TGTGCCAGCAGCCAAGATGGGGACAGTCGGCGGCCCCAGCATTTT,CASSQDGDSRRPQHF
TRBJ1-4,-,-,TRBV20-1,TGCAGTGCTAGATTGGGTGAAAAACTGTTTTTT,CSARLGEKLFF
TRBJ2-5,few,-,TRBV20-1,TGCAGTGCTAGAGTCACAGGCCAAGAGACCCAGTACTTC,CSARVTGQETQYF
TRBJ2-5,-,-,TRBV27,TGTGCCAGCAGTTTATTGTTAGGGGTTGGCGAGACCCAGTACTTC,CASSLLLGVGETQYF
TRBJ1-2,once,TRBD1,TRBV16,TGTGCCAGCAGCCCAAAGAAGGACAGGGTTGGCTACACCTTC,CASSPKKDRVGYTF
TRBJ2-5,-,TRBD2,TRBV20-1,TGCAGTGCTAGAGTTAGCGGGAGGCAAGAGACCCAGTACTTC,CSARVSGRQETQYF
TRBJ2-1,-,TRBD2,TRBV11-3,TGTGCCAGCAGTCCTGGGAGGATAGCGGGAGGCAATGAGCAGTTCTTC,CASSPGRIAGGNEQFF
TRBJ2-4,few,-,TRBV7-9,TGTGCCAGCAGCTTAGTACGGGGTGGACTTGGCCGAAACATTCAGTACTTC,CASSLVRGGLGRNIQYF
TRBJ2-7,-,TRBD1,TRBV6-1,TGTGCCACCGACAAAGTCTGGACAGGCGGAGTCTACGAGCAGTACTTC,CATDKVWTGGVYEQYF
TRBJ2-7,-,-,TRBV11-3,TGTGCCAGCAGCCTCATTGAGGGGGGCGAGCAGTACTTC,CASSLIEGGEQYF
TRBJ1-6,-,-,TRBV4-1,TGCGCCAGCAGCCAAGAAAGTCCAGGTTATAATTCACCCCTCCACTTT,CASSQESPGYNSPLHF
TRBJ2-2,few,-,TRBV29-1,TGCAGCGCTGGACAGACGAACACCGGGGAGCTGTTTTTT,CSAGQTNTGELFF
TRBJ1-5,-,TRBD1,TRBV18,TGTGCCAGCTCGCTTGGACAGGGGGTTTGGCCCCAGCATTTT,CASSLGQGVWPQHF
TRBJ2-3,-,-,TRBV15,TGTGCCACCAGGGGCGGGGGCGGCACAGATACGCAGTATTTT,CATRGGGGTDTQYF
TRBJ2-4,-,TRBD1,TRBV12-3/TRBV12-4,TGTGCCAGCAGTATTGACAGGGGCGGCAAAAACATTCAGTACTTC,CASSIDRGGKNIQYF
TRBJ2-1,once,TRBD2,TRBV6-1,TGTGCCAGCAGCCGAAGGTCGCTAGCGGACAATGAGCAGTTCTTC,CASSRRSLADNEQFF
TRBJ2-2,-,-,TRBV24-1,TGTGCCACCGAAGGCACGAACACCGGGGAGCTGTTTTTT,CATEGTNTGELFF
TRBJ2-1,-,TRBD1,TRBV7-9,TGTGCCAGCAGCTTTTACGCTGGACAGGGGTTGAGGGAGCAGTTCTTC,CASSFYAGQGLREQFF
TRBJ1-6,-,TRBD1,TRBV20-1,TGCAGTGCTGCAGGGGGTTCTAATTCACCCCTCCACTTT,CSAAGGSNSPLHF
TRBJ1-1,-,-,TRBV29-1,TGCAGCCTGGGGGGCGGCGGCACTGAAGCTTTCTTT,CSLGGGGTEAFF
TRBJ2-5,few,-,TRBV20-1,TGCAGTGCGTTTTTCTCCCGAGAGACCCAGTACTTC,CSAFFSRETQYF
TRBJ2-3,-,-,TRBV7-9,TGTGCCAGCGCCCAGCGTTGGGCAGATACGCAGTATTTT,CASAQRWADTQYF
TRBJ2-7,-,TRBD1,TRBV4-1,TGCGCCAGCAGCCAAGCAACGGGGGACAGGGGGCGCGAGCAGTACTTC,CASSQATGDRGREQYF
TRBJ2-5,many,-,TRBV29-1,TGCAGCGATGAGGAGGGAGAGACCCAGTACTTC,CSDEEGETQYF
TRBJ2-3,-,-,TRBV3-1,TGTGCCAGCAGCCAAGAAAGCGGCGGGACCGCCCCCAGATACGCGTATTTT,CASSQESGGTAPRYAYF
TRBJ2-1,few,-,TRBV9,TGTGCCAGCAGCCCCCGTCTCCTCCTCAATGAGCAGTTCTTC,CASSPRLLLNEQFF
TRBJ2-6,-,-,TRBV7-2,TGTGCCAGCAGCACCAGTGGGGGGAGGTCTGGGGCCAACGTCCTGACTTTC,CASSTSGGRSGANVLTF
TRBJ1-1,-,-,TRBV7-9,TGTGCCAGCAGCTTAGCTAGCGGACCGAGGAACACTGAAGCTTTCTTT,CASSLASGPRNTEAFF